Shown below are 22 T cell receptor beta chains from a single sample sequenced in a study of cytomegalovirus exposure and HLA in healthy donors. The study ran its PCR with 60 Vbeta and 13 Jbeta primers. Only in-frame clones appear in the TCRdb table, and some are missing; sequencing was by immunoSEQ multiplex PCR. The data hold about 250,000 clones, with about four fifths observed a single time. The source material was PBMCs. The receptors were gathered from a girl aged 2 to 10 in good health and CMV-seronegative.

CDR3: CASSYIPGQGTEQYF. CDR3 nucleotides: TGTGCCAGCAGTTACATACCGGGACAGGGTACCGAGCAGTACTTC. This chain links TRBV6-5 with TRBJ2-7; 9 bases are shared with TRBD1. The CDR3 is made up of 15 amino acids. V was pared by 2 bases and J by 6 bases, with 8 bases of the junction left unmatched. Germline values: CDR1 MNHEY, CDR2 SVGAGI.

This clone came up a few times. Distinct nucleotide sequences in the sample also encode this CDR3. The V and J genes are TRBV5-1 and TRBJ1-5; TRBD1 is a possible D gene (6 bases). Germline V gene sequence: CDR1 SGHRS, CDR2 YFSETQ. The CDR3 totals 14 residues. V lost 4 bases, J lost 4 bases, and 12 bases lay in between. CDR3 nucleotides: TGCGCCAGCAGCCTGGGACAAGAAAATCAGCCCCAGCATTTT. It is translated as CASSLGQENQPQHF.

The chain recombines TRBV7-3 with TRBJ2-3; no definite D call. Trimming took 5 bases from V and 6 from J, leaving 9 bases between them. CDR3 length equals 12 residues. Germline assignment: CDR1 SGHTA and CDR2 FQGTGA. In DNA, the CDR3 is TGTGCCAGCAGCCCCTACGGGGATACGCAGTATTTT. This gives the protein CASSPYGDTQYF.

Turning to this clone: Within the sample, other DNA sequences also encode this same CDR3. The CDR3 sequence: CASRSREGGTEAFF. In DNA form, the CDR3 reads TGTGCCAGTAGATCCAGGGAAGGGGGCACTGAAGCTTTCTTT. The chain couples TRBV7-6 to TRBJ1-1; a weak D match, TRBD1 (6 bases). Looked up from germline, CDR1 is SGHVS and CDR2 is FNYEAQ. Trimming removed 9 bases at V and 4 bases at J, with 18 bases between. This CDR3 has 14 residues.

This clone was recorded only once. V is TRBV28 and J is TRBJ1-1; D perhaps matches TRBD1 (5 bases). Looked up from germline, CDR1 is MDHEN and CDR2 is SYDVKM. The CDR3 extends over 17 amino acids. Trimming left V 7 bases short and J 0 bases short, with 21 bases between. The CDR3 sequence is CASKPPTGYWMNTEAFF. The CDR3 DNA is TGTGCCAGCAAACCACCCACAGGTTATTGGATGAACACTGAAGCTTTCTTT. The full variable domain, in which reference TRBV28 and TRBJ1-1 provide the parts outside the CDR3, is DVKVTQSSRYLVKRTGEKVFLECVQDMDHENMFWYRQDPGLGLRLIYFSYDVKMKEKGDIPEGYSVSREKKERFSLILESASTNQTSMYLCASKPPTGYWMNTEAFFGQGTRLTVV.

The chain recombines TRBV6-5 with TRBJ1-1; maybe TRBD1 (6 bases). CDR1 is MNHEY, CDR2 SVGAGI, per germline. V lost 0 bases to trimming and J lost 4 bases, with 12 bases between them. The CDR3 is 15 amino acids. The CDR3 loop reads CASSYSSRGSTEAFF. The CDR3 bases are TGTGCCAGCAGTTACTCTTCCAGGGGTAGCACTGAAGCTTTCTTT.

This clone has just one count. This chain links TRBV6-6 with TRBJ1-1; 7 bases match TRBD1. With V trimmed by 7 bases and J by 3 bases, 8 bases remained unmatched. The CDR3 totals 14 residues. From germline, CDR1 is MNHNY and CDR2 SVGAGI (reference sequence). The CDR3 DNA sequence: TGTGCCAGCACCGACAGGGCTTACTACACTGAAGCTTTCTTT. It is translated as CASTDRAYYTEAFF.

The rearrangement uses TRBV27 and TRBJ1-5; 9 bases map to TRBD1. There are 16 residues in the CDR3. With V trimmed by 9 bases and J by 4 bases, 13 bases remained unmatched. The V gene's germline CDR1 is MNHEY and CDR2 SMNVEV (reference sequence). CDR3 DNA: TGTGCCAGTAGTCACAAACCGGGACAGGGAAATCAGCCCCAGCATTTT. As protein: CASSHKPGQGNQPQHF.

Remarks on this clone: One junction end does not reproduce the germline sequence, and a read error may be involved. J is TRBJ2-7 and V is TRBV28; the match to TRBD2 covers 9 bases. The germline gives CDR1 MDHEN, CDR2 SYDVKM. This CDR3 spans 16 amino acids. The CDR3 coding sequence is TGTGCCAGCAGTTTTTTGGTGGGACTAGCTGCCTACGGGCAGTACTTC. It encodes CASSFLVGLAAYGQYF.

This chain links TRBV27 with TRBJ2-5, with D perhaps TRBD2 (7 bases). The CDR3 runs to 16 residues. V was cut by 7 bases and J by 5 bases, with 23 bases left in between. CDR1 and CDR2 (germline): MNHEY, SMNVEV (reference sequence). CDR3 region: CASNRFGGSGGETQYF. The CDR3, as DNA: TGTGCCAGCAATAGGTTCGGGGGATCGGGGGGCGAGACCCAGTACTTC.

The chain combines TRBV2 with TRBJ2-7, with 7 bases that match TRBD2. The CDR3 runs to 12 residues. Per germline, CDR1 SNHLY and CDR2 FYNNEI. The V gene end was trimmed by 6 bases and the J gene end by 5 bases; junction bases not matched to a gene: 4. CDR3 sequence reads: CASSGRIDEQYF. As DNA, the CDR3 is TGTGCCAGCAGCGGGAGGATCGACGAGCAGTACTTC.

This clone was detected a few times. This sequence joins TRBV11-1 and TRBJ2-7; D is perhaps TRBD2 (6 bases). The V end lost 8 bases, the J end lost 2 bases, and 16 bases lay between the germline ends. Germline V gives CDR1 SGHAT, CDR2 FQDESV (reference sequence). This CDR3 comprises 14 residues. CDR3 DNA: TGTGCCAGCTGTTGCGGGGCGGAGCCCTACGAGCAGTACTTC. Residues: CASCCGAEPYEQYF.

This sequence joins TRBV27 and TRBJ2-5, with TRBD2 identical over 7 bases. The CDR3 contains 14 residues. Germline CDR1 and CDR2: MNHEY and SMNVEV (reference sequence). J gave up 4 bases and V 2 bases, and 4 bases lay outside the gene matches. The CDR3, as DNA: TGTGCCAGCAGTTTACGTACGGGAGGAGAGACCCAGTACTTC. Amino acids: CASSLRTGGETQYF.

The chain joins TRBV13 to TRBJ1-1; 10 nucleotides match TRBD1. The CDR3 totals 13 residues. Germline-derived CDR1 and CDR2 are PRHDT and FYEKMQ (reference sequence). The trim removed 5 bases at V and 7 bases at J, leaving 4 bases unmatched. Written as DNA, the CDR3 is TGTGCCAGCAGCCTGGACAGGGGGTGTGAAGCTTTCTTT. Amino acids: CASSLDRGCEAFF.

This clone was seen more than once but under ten times. The chain has TRBV5-1 and TRBJ2-3, with TRBD2 identical over 11 bases. With 6 bases clipped from V and 4 bases from J, the junction kept 13 bases outside the gene matches. CDR1 and CDR2 from the germline V gene are SGHRS and YFSETQ. The CDR3 contains 17 residues. The CDR3: CASTRLAGRASADTQYF. CDR3 sequence (DNA): TGCGCCAGCACGAGACTAGCGGGGCGTGCAAGCGCAGATACGCAGTATTTT.

This clone was recorded once. The chain couples TRBV7-9 to TRBJ1-1; weak D call: TRBD1 (5 bases). Germline V gene sequence: CDR1 SEHNR, CDR2 FQNEAQ (reference sequence). The V gene lost 8 bases and the J gene lost 4 bases, with 17 bases spanning the gap. The CDR3 is made up of 14 amino acids. The CDR3 loop reads CASSIGEGITEAFF. The CDR3 DNA is TGTGCCAGCTCTATAGGGGAAGGTATCACTGAAGCTTTCTTT.

The chain couples TRBV28 to TRBJ1-4, with TRBD1 identical over 10 bases. V shed 7 bases, J shed 0 bases, and the junction held 8 bases outside the gene matches. The V gene's germline CDR1 is MDHEN and CDR2 SYDVKM. This CDR3 region has 17 residues. DNA of the CDR3: TGTGCCAGCAACACGGGACAGGGGATCACAACTAATGAAAAACTGTTTTTT. Protein sequence: CASNTGQGITTNEKLFF.

CDR3 residues: CASSEVGGIVTEAFF. The DNA for the CDR3 is TGTGCCAGCAGTGAAGTGGGGGGAATAGTCACTGAAGCTTTCTTT. This rearrangement joins TRBV2 to TRBJ1-1, with D possibly being TRBD1 (5 bases). This CDR3 has 15 residues. Trimming took 1 base from V and 4 from J, leaving 13 bases between them. The germline V gene encodes CDR1 SNHLY and CDR2 FYNNEI.

V is TRBV6-1 and J is TRBJ1-1; D perhaps matches TRBD1 (6 bases). Deletions cut 3 bases from V and 0 bases from J, with 14 bases between. CDR1 and CDR2 from the germline V gene are MNHNS and SASEGT. CDR3 size: 16 residues. The CDR3 loop reads CASSDTPAGVNTEAFF. CDR3 bases: TGTGCCAGCAGTGACACGCCCGCAGGGGTGAACACTGAAGCTTTCTTT.

The chain recombines TRBV5-1 with TRBJ2-1, with D possibly matching TRBD1 (6 bases). The length of the CDR3 is 15 residues. V was shortened by 2 bases and J by 8 bases, with 17 bases between the two germline ends. Germline V gene lookup returns CDR1 SGHRS and CDR2 YFSETQ. The DNA of the CDR3 is TGCGCCAGCAGCTTCGTACGGGCAGGGGATCATGAGCAGTTCTTC. It specifies CASSFVRAGDHEQFF.

Only a few counts were recorded for this clone. The V call is TRBV19, the J call TRBJ2-7; 8 nucleotides match TRBD1. The CDR3 contains 14 residues. Germline CDR1 LNHDA, CDR2 SQIVND (reference sequence). V shed 2 bases and J 2 bases; nucleotides not matched to a gene: 2. The CDR3 DNA is TGTGCCAGTAGTATAAGGGACAGGCCCTACGAGCAGTACTTC. It translates to CASSIRDRPYEQYF.

The chain uses TRBV7-9 and TRBJ2-4, with D unresolved. V lost 0 bases and J 0 bases, leaving 6 bases between the germline ends. Germline V lookup: CDR1 SEHNR, CDR2 FQNEAQ (reference sequence). This CDR3 has 15 amino acids. In DNA form, the CDR3 reads TGTGCCAGCAGCTTAGCTAGACTAGCCAAAAACATTCAGTACTTC. It codes for CASSLARLAKNIQYF.